This T cell receptor beta chain emerged from a study of T-cell reconstitution after alpha-beta-depleted transplantation in children. CDR1 is DFQATT and CDR2 is SNEGSKA in the germline V gene (reference sequence). V lost 3 bases to trimming and J lost 4 bases; unmatched junction nucleotides: 4. The CDR3 sequence is 13 residues long. The study, taken as a whole, reports: High day-60 TCRbeta diversity in some patients came from surviving recipient T cells and thymic progenitors. T-cell counts and diversity were attributed mostly to newly produced T cells one year after transplant. At around two months after transplant, the alpha-beta T cells were reportedly derived from several hundred expanded clones that came from non-depleted graft cells.

Unique molecular identifiers were used to barcode this TCRbeta library. TCRdb reprocessed the PCR reads via MiXCR and lists one record per CDR3 protein. This table holds roughly 120,000 distinct CDR3 sequences, about 23% found once. This clonotype was counted many times. Its antigen is as yet unknown. The specimen comprised PBMCs, mostly from graft donor cells, sampled 180 days after TCRalphabeta/CD19-depleted stem cell transplant. The chain carries TRBV20-1 and TRBJ1-1, with 8 bases aligning to TRBD1. The receptor comes from a male patient between 2 and 10 years old who had a stem cell transplant for chronic granulomatous disease, so the T cells may come from the graft donor. The CDR3 coding sequence is TGCAGTGCTAGGGCAGGGGGCGTCACTGAAGCTTTCTTT. This sequence encodes CSARAGGVTEAFF.